This record covers a single T cell receptor (beta chain). Its antigen target is currently unknown. No base-level quality is on record; no much larger clone is a single base apart. TCR cDNA was made using 5'RACE template switching, a step that added a universal primer site and unique molecular identifiers. Priming for cDNA synthesis came from both the TCR alpha and TCR beta constant segments. Libraries were amplified in two PCR steps, with sample barcodes and sequencing adapters added in the second step. Sequencing of libraries was performed on Illumina HiSeq 2500 (2x100 bp) or NovaSeq (2x150 bp). The published analysis was carried out like this. Reads were demultiplexed and collapsed into UMI consensus sequences with MIGEC, and V(D)J alignment was performed with MiXCR. Vaccine-responding clonotypes were defined with edgeR using replicate PBMC samples, requiring FDR below 0.01 and a log2 fold change above 5 up to day 15. Bulk clonotypes were assigned CD4 or CD8 identity according to which sequenced CD4 or CD8 repertoire held them at higher abundance. In TCRdb, the public reads were trimmed at Q25 with fastp and aligned with MiXCR, with productive beta chains retained. Identical CDR3 protein sequences are pooled into one entry, listed with their most common genes and DNA. The V and J calls, along with clone size, are taken from TCRdb and not from the paper's own processing. The sample includes nearly 550,000 distinct CDR3 sequences, with 19% observed a single time. The top ten hold over 11% of the sample.

The data derive from a study of T cells after yellow fever vaccination (dated by TCRdb to between 2018 and 2021). The study in broad terms: The SMART-Seq v4 Ultra Low Input RNA kit was used to prepare libraries from fractions with low cell numbers. Two healthy male donors made up the cohort, one aged 18 to 30 years and the other aged 30 to 40 years. To follow T-cell clones before and after both primary and booster YFV17D yellow fever vaccination, bulk TCR alpha and beta repertoires underwent longitudinal sequencing. Blood was collected at multiple timepoints before and after primary and secondary immunization, and bulk PBMC replicates and cell subsets were isolated.

Taken with the paper, the label for treatment or condition translates to: live attenuated yellow fever vaccine strain. At each blood-draw timepoint, two biological replicates of bulk PBMCs were obtained. PBMCs were isolated from peripheral blood using a standard Ficoll-Paque protocol. TriZol was used to extract RNA from bulk PBMCs, from CD4 and CD8 fractions, and from dextramer-positive and dextramer-negative fractions. Results the study describes overall, beyond this receptor: A small fraction of clonotypes appeared in both the CD4 and CD8 compartments, likely as a result of convergent recombination. Compared with the primary T-cell response, the secondary T-cell response was weaker but faster, peaking on day 5 rather than day 15. After the booster, most clones that had expanded after primary vaccination were detected again (about 95% of CD4 and around nine tenths of CD8), suggesting broad maintenance of memory. Computational filtering was required because FACS-sorted repertoires could contain abundant contaminating clonotypes from the bulk population. Only two donors were included in the study, so the extent to which the findings can be generalized is limited.

The origin of this receptor is a man younger than 40 who received the YFV17D yellow fever vaccine. This sample comprised PBMCs, obtained 15 days after the yellow fever booster vaccination.

CDR3 sequence: CASSPIQAVTEAFF. The sequenced DNA is TGCGCCAGCAGCCCAATTCAAGCGGTCACTGAAGCTTTCTTT. The chain links TRBV5-1 with TRBJ1-1, with no confidently assigned D gene. V is cut by 4 bases and J by 4 bases, and the space between the germline ends is 14 bases. CDR1 and CDR2, looked up from the germline V gene, are SGHRS and YFSETQ. Taken from cysteine to phenylalanine, the CDR3 has 14 residues. Only the CDR3 portion is preserved as DNA: 42 bases, with reading frame beginning at the first base.